This T cell receptor (beta chain) was identified in a study of cytomegalovirus exposure and HLA in healthy donors. The V gene's germline CDR1 is LGHNA and CDR2 YSLEER. The V end was cut by 1 base, the J end by 7 bases, with 11 bases between. This CDR3 spans 15 amino acids. 60 Vbeta and 13 Jbeta primers were used in PCR. The method was immunoSEQ multiplex PCR; TCRdb's version includes in-frame clones alone and lacks a portion of them. The table has 95,000 to 100,000 clones, roughly 76% seen once. The sequence was collected from a man in his forties or fifties in good health and CMV-seronegative. Sequencing used PBMCs. The gene calls are TRBV4-3 and TRBJ1-6, with D hard to call. CDR3 region: CASSQGSSRNSPLHF. The DNA of the CDR3 is TGCGCCAGCAGCCAAGGATCGAGCCGGAATTCACCCCTCCACTTT.